This TCR beta chain is from a study of blood T cell repertoires in COVID-19. Study information: Acute and convalescent COVID-19 samples came from the United States, Italy and Spain.

Exposed enrollees encountered a COVID-19 case at some point within 2 weeks before study entry. This clone was seen more than once but under ten times. Libraries were prepared by immunoSEQ multiplex PCR; TCRdb keeps only in-frame clonotypes and omits some of them. Counted here are some 400,000 clones, approximately 90% occurring once; the ten biggest clones make up just over 0.85%. The CDR3 extends over 17 amino acids. CDR1 MNHEY and CDR2 SMNVEV come from the germline V gene (reference sequence). V was cut by 5 bases and J by 0 bases, with 17 bases left in between. The chain has TRBV27 and TRBJ1-5; D is uncertain. The sample consisted of PBMCs or T cells enriched from blood (not recorded which). This TCR was recovered from a woman between 35 and 50 years old who had been exposed to COVID-19. This CDR3 reads CASSPSPQKISNQPQHF. DNA for the CDR3: TGTGCCAGCAGTCCCTCGCCCCAGAAAATTAGCAATCAGCCCCAGCATTTT.